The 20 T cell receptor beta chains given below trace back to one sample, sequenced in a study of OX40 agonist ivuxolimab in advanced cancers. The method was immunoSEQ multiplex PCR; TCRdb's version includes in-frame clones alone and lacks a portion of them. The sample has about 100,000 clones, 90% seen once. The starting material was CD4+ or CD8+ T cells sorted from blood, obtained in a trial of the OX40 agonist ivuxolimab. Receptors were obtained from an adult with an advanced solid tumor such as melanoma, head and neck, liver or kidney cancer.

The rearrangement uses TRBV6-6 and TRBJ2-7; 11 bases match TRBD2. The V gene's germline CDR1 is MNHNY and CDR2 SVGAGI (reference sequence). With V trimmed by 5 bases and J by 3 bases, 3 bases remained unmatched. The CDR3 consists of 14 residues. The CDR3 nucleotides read TGTGCCAGCAGTCGAGGGACTAGCGGCTACGAGCAGTACTTC. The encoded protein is CASSRGTSGYEQYF.

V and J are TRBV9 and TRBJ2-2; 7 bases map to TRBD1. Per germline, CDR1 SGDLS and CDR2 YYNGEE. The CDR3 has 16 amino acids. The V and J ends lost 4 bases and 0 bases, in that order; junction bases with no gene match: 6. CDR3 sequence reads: CASSPGTAANTGELFF. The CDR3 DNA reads TGTGCCAGCAGCCCTGGGACAGCCGCGAACACCGGGGAGCTGTTTTTT. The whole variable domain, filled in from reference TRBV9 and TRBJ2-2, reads DSGVTQTPKHLITATGQRVTLRCSPRSGDLSVYWYQQSLDQGLQFLIQYYNGEERAKGNILERFSAQQFPDLHSELNLSSLELGDSALYFCASSPGTAANTGELFFGEGSRLTVL.

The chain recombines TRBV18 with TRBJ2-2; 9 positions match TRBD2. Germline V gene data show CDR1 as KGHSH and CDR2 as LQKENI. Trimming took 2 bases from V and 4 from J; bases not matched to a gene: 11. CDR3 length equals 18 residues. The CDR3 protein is CASSPMLAGYGSTGELFF. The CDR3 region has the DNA TGTGCCAGCTCACCAATGCTAGCGGGATATGGAAGCACCGGGGAGCTGTTTTTT.

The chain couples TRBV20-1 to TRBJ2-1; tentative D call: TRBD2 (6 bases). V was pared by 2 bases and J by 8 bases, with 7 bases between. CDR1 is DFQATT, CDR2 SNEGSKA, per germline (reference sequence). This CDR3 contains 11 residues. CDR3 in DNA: TGCAGTGCTAGACGGGAGTATGAGCAGTTCTTC. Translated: CSARREYEQFF.

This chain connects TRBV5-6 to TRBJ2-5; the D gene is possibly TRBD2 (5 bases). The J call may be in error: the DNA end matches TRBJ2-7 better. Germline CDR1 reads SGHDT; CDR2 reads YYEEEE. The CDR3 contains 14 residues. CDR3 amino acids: CASSTRGLIYEQYF. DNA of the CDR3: TGTGCCAGCAGCACTCGAGGGTTAATCTACGAGCAGTACTTC.

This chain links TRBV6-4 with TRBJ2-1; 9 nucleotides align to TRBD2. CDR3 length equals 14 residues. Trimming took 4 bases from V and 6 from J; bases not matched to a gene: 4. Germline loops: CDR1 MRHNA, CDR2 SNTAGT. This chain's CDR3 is CASSGVAGANEQFF. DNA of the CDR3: TGTGCCAGCAGTGGAGTAGCGGGAGCCAATGAGCAGTTCTTC.

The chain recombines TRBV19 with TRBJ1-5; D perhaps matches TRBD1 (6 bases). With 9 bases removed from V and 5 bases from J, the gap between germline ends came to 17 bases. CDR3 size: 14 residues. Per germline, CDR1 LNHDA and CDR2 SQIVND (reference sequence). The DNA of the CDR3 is TGTGCCAGCTCCGAGGGGGGGCGGTATCAGCCCCAGCATTTT. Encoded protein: CASSEGGRYQPQHF.

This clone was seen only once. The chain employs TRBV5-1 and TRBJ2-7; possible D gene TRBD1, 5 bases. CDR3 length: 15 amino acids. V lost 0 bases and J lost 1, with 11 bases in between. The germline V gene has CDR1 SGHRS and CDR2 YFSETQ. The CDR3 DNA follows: TGCGCCAGCAGCTTGGGGGCAGGGATTTCCTACGAGCAGTACTTC. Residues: CASSLGAGISYEQYF.

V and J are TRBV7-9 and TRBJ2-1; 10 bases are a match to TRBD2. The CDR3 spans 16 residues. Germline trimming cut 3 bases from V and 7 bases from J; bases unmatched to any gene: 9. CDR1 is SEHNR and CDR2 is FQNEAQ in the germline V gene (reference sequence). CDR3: CASSLESGRARNEQFF. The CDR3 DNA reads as TGTGCCAGCAGCTTGGAAAGCGGGAGGGCCCGGAATGAGCAGTTCTTC.

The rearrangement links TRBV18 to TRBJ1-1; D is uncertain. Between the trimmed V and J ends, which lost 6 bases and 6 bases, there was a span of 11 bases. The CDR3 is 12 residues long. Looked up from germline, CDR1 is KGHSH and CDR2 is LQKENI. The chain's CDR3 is CASSSGRAEAFF. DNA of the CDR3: TGTGCCAGCTCGTCCGGGAGGGCTGAAGCTTTCTTT.

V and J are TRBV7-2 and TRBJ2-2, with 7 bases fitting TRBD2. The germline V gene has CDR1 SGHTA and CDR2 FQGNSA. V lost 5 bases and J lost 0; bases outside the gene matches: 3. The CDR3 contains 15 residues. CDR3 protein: CASSPGGSNTGELFF. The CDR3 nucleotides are TGTGCCAGCAGCCCCGGGGGGTCGAACACCGGGGAGCTGTTTTTT.

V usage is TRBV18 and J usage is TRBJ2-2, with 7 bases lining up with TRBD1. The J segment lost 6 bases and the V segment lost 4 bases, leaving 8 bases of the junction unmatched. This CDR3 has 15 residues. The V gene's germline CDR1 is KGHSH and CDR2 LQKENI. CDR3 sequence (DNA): TGTGCCAGCTCACTACAGGGGTCGTCTGCCGGGGAGCTGTTTTTT. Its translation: CASSLQGSSAGELFF.

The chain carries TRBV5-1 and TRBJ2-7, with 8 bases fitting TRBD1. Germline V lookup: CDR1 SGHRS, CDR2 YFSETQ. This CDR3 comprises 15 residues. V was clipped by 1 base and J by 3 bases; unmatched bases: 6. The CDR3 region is CASSLQVTGGYEQYF. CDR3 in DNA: TGCGCCAGCAGCTTGCAGGTAACAGGGGGCTACGAGCAGTACTTC.

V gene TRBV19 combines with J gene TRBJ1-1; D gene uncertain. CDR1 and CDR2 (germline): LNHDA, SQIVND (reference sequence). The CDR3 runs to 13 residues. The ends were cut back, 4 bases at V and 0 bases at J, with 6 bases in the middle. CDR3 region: CASSTQMNTEAFF. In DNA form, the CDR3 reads TGTGCCAGTAGTACTCAAATGAACACTGAAGCTTTCTTT.

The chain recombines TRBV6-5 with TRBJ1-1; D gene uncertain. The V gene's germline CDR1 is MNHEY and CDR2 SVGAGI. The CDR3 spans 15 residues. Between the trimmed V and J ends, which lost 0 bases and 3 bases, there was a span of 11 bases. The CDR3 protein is CASSYSNTPYTEAFF. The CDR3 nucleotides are TGTGCCAGCAGTTACTCGAACACCCCATACACTGAAGCTTTCTTT.

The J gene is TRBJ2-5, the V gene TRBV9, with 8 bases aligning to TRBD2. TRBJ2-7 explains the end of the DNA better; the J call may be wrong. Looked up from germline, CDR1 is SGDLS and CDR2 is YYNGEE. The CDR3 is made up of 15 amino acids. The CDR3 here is CASSPRAGGSYEQYF. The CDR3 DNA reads TGTGCCAGCAGCCCTAGGGCGGGAGGCTCCTACGAGCAGTACTTC.

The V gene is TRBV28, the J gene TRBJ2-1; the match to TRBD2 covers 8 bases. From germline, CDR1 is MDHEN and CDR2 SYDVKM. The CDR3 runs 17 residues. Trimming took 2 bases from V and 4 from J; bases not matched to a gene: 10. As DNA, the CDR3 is TGTGCCAGCAGTTTAGTTAGCGGGACGGGCTATTACAATGAGCAGTTCTTC. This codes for CASSLVSGTGYYNEQFF.

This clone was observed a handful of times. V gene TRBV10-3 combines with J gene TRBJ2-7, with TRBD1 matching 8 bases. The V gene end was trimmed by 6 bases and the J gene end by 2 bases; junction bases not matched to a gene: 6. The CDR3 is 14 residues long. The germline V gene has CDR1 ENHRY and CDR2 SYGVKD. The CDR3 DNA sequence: TGTGCCATCAGGAAGACAGGGGAACCCTACGAGCAGTACTTC. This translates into CAIRKTGEPYEQYF.

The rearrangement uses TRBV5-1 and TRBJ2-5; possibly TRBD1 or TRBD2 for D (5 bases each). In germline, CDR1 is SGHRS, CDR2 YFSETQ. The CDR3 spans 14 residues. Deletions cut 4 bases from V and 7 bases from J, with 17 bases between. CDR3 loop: CASSPDGAPGTQYF. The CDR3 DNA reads TGCGCCAGCAGCCCCGACGGGGCCCCAGGGACCCAGTACTTC.

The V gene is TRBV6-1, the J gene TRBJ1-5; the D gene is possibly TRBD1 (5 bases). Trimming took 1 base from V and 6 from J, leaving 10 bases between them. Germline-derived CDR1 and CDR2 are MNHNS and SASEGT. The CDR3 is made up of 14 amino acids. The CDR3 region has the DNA TGTGCCAGCAGTGAAGGGGCTGGGGCTCAGCCCCAGCATTTT. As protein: CASSEGAGAQPQHF.